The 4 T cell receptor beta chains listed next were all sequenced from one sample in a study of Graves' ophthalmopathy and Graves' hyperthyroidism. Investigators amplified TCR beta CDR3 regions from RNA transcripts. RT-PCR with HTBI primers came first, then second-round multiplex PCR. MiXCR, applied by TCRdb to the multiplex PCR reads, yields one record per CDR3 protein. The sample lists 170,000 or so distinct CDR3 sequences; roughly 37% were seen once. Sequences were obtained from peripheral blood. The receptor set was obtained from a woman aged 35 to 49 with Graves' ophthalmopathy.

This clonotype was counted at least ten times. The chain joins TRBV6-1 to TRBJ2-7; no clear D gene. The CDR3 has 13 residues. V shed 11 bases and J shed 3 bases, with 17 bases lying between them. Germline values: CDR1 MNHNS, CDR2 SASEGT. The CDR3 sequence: CAADSLSGYEQYF. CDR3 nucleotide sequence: TGTGCCGCGGATAGTTTGTCAGGCTACGAGCAGTACTTC.

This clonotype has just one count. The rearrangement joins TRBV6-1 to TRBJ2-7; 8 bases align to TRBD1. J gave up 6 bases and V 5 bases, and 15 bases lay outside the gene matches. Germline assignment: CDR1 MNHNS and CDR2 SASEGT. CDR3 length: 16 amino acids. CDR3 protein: CASSSPDRVVFSEQYF. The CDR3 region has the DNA TGTGCCAGCAGTAGCCCGGACAGGGTGGTGTTTAGCGAGCAGTACTTC.

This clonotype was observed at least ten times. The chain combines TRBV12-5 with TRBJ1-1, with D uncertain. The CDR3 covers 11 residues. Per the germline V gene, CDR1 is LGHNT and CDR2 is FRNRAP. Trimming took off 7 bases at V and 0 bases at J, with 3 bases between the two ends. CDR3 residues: CASVLNTEAFF. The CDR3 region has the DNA TGTGCTAGTGTCTTGAACACTGAAGCTTTCTTT.

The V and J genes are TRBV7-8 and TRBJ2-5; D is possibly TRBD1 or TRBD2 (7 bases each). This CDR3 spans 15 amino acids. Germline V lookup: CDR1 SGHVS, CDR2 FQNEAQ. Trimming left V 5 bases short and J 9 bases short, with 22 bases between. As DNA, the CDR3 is TGTGCCAGCAGCCTCTCCCTGGTGCCAGGGGGGGCCCAGTACTTC. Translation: CASSLSLVPGGAQYF.